Following are 7 T cell receptor beta chains from one sample sequenced in a study of CD8+ T cells in alopecia areata (dated by TCRdb to the late 2010s). The time point label of this sample denotes: around 4 weeks on oral tofacitinib. The treatment or condition label of this sample denotes: oral pan-JAK inhibitor, 5-10 mg twice daily. Library generation was performed with the immunoSEQ multiplex PCR assay. For TCR sequencing, RNA was extracted from every sample and reverse transcribed into cDNA to serve as template. Imported from immuneACCESS, the table was reduced by TCRdb to in-frame sequences with V and J called. These copies leave out some clones; in studies compared against another copy, an unresolved V gene accounts for under half, and the cause of the remainder is not known. Across this sample there are more than 85,000 clones, with 60% to 65% seen only once. The leading ten clones occupy around a sixth of the sample.

The specimen comprised CD8+ T cells sorted from blood, sampled at week 4, from a patient treated with tofacitinib. Receptors were obtained from a human donor with alopecia areata.

As to this clone: Other DNA sequences of this sample code for an identical CDR3. This CDR3 is CASSEIPNTEAFF. The CDR3 DNA is TGTGCCAGCAGTGAAATACCGAACACTGAAGCTTTCTTT. V is TRBV6-4 and J is TRBJ1-1; D is unclear. The CDR3 runs to 13 residues. Germline CDR1 MRHNA, CDR2 SNTAGT. The ends were cut back, 3 bases at V and 1 base at J, with 6 bases in the middle.

V usage is TRBV2 and J usage is TRBJ1-2; TRBD1 matches at 8 bases. With 5 bases clipped from V and 7 bases from J, the junction kept 12 bases outside the gene matches. CDR3 length: 15 residues. Germline lookup yields CDR1 SNHLY and CDR2 FYNNEI. The CDR3 sequence: CASSRTRDRPRGYTF. For the CDR3, the DNA is TGTGCCAGCAGTCGAACCCGGGACAGGCCCCGTGGCTACACCTTC.

This clone was counted between two and nine times. One junction end disagrees with the germline gene, perhaps due to a read error. The V gene is TRBV5-8, the J gene TRBJ2-1; D gene uncertain. In germline, CDR1 is SGHTS, CDR2 YDEGEE. There are 13 residues in the CDR3. Here the CDR3 DNA reads TGCGCCAGCAGCCAAGATCCGGGCTTGGGGCAGTTCTTC. Its translation is CASSQDPGLGQFF.

The rearrangement uses TRBV28 and TRBJ1-2; a possible D gene is TRBD1 (6 bases). The CDR3 consists of 11 residues. CDR1 is MDHEN, CDR2 SYDVKM, per germline. V was shortened by 5 bases and J by 6 bases, with 7 bases between the two germline ends. CDR3 in amino acids: CASSAGDGYTF. The CDR3 DNA sequence: TGTGCCAGCAGTGCAGGGGATGGCTACACCTTC.

This clone was counted only a few times. This likely stems from a read error, as it lies one base from a far larger clone. V gene TRBV4-3 combines with J gene TRBJ2-7; 9 bases match TRBD1. After removal of 5 bases from V and 5 bases from J, the junction contained 10 bases not matched to a gene. This CDR3 contains 15 residues. Germline V gene lookup returns CDR1 LGHNA and CDR2 YSLEER. Written as DNA, the CDR3 is TGCGCCAGCAGCTTGCTGGGACAGGGTGATCACGAGCAGTACTTC. Protein product: CASSLLGQGDHEQYF.

Of note for this clone: Other nucleotide sequences in the sample specify the same CDR3. The V call is TRBV27, the J call TRBJ2-7; 14 nucleotides agree with TRBD2. CDR1 is MNHEY and CDR2 is SMNVEV in the germline V gene (reference sequence). V was pared by 3 bases and J by 4 bases, with 2 bases of the junction left unmatched. The CDR3 is 15 amino acids. The CDR3 sequence is CASSFGLAGGYEQYF. For the CDR3, the DNA is TGTGCCAGCAGTTTCGGACTAGCGGGAGGTTACGAGCAGTACTTC.

This clone was picked up a small number of times. In nucleotides, the CDR3 is TGTGCCAGCAGCCAATCCTCCCCAGGCAGGACTGGCTACAATGAGCAGTTCTTC. Translating gives CASSQSSPGRTGYNEQFF. This chain connects TRBV14 to TRBJ2-1; maybe TRBD2 (5 bases). The CDR3 sequence is 18 residues long. V lost 2 bases and J 3 bases, leaving 20 bases between the germline ends. CDR1 is SGHDN and CDR2 is FVKESK in the germline V gene.